The rows below give T cell receptor beta chains drawn from one sample of a study of T-cell memory formation after mild COVID-19. MiXCR, run by TCRdb on the 5' RACE reads, gives a single entry per CDR3 protein. The profile shows hundreds of thousands of distinct CDR3 sequences, 25% to 30% of them singletons. The specimen sequenced was PBMCs or a T cell subset sorted from them (not recorded which). The receptor set was obtained from an adult woman who had mild COVID-19 (a few samples of this study predate the infection). Cell type and time point are not known. CDR3s include the opening cysteine and the closing phenylalanine or tryptophan. The order of the fields is CDR3 protein, CDR3 DNA, J gene, clone size, D gene, V gene. D genes are given only for firm matches. A row's size may be missing; if present it is once, few, many or a size class.

CDR3: CASSQGVGLTDTQYF
DNA: TGTGCCAGCAGCCAAGGAGTGGGCCTAACAGATACGCAGTATTTT
J: TRBJ2-3
size: few
D: -
V: TRBV4-2

CDR3: CASSKVLAVGPYHTRGQFF
DNA: TGTGCCAGCAGCAAAGTACTAGCAGTCGGGCCTTACCATACCCGGGGGCAGTTCTTC
J: TRBJ2-1
size: -
D: -
V: TRBV21-1

CDR3: CASSLTGGDDGYTF
DNA: TGTGCCAGCAGCCTAACAGGGGGCGACGATGGCTACACCTTC
J: TRBJ1-2
size: -
D: TRBD1
V: TRBV7-3

CDR3: CASRANEQFF
DNA: TGTGCCAGCAGGGCTAATGAGCAGTTCTTC
J: TRBJ2-1
size: -
D: -
V: TRBV12-3/TRBV12-4

CDR3: CATSDGTPPYEQYF
DNA: TGTGCCACCAGTGACGGGACACCGCCCTACGAGCAGTACTTC
J: TRBJ2-7
size: -
D: -
V: TRBV24-1

CDR3: CASSPWTSGFYNEQFF
DNA: TGCGCCAGCAGCCCATGGACTAGCGGCTTCTACAATGAGCAGTTCTTC
J: TRBJ2-1
size: few
D: TRBD2
V: TRBV5-1

CDR3: CATSDPTSVELFF
DNA: TGTGCCACCAGTGATCCCACATCCGTGGAGCTGTTTTTT
J: TRBJ2-2
size: -
D: -
V: TRBV24-1

CDR3: CASSLGQNNQPQHF
DNA: TGTGCCAGCAGCTTAGGACAGAACAATCAGCCCCAGCATTTT
J: TRBJ1-5
size: -
D: -
V: TRBV7-2

CDR3: CSDRTGPFTHF
DNA: TGCAGCGACCGGACAGGGCCGTTTACTCACTTC
J: TRBJ2-5
size: once
D: TRBD1
V: TRBV29-1

CDR3: CSASPDRANYGYTF
DNA: TGCAGTGCTAGTCCCGACAGGGCGAACTATGGCTACACCTTC
J: TRBJ1-2
size: -
D: TRBD1
V: TRBV20-1

CDR3: CASSERRSGELFF
DNA: TGTGCCAGCAGTGAACGGAGGTCCGGGGAGCTGTTTTTT
J: TRBJ2-2
size: -
D: -
V: TRBV6-1

CDR3: CASSLDVNVNTEAFF
DNA: TGTGCCAGCAGCTTAGACGTCAACGTGAACACTGAAGCTTTCTTT
J: TRBJ1-1
size: once
D: -
V: TRBV7-2

CDR3: CASSFTWENALPHEQFF
DNA: TGTGCCAGCAGCTTTACGTGGGAAAACGCCCTCCCCCATGAGCAGTTCTTC
J: TRBJ2-1
size: -
D: -
V: TRBV7-9

CDR3: CASSSSAGAKLDEQYF
DNA: TGTGCCAGCAGTTCTTCAGCGGGAGCCAAGCTGGACGAGCAGTACTTC
J: TRBJ2-7
size: -
D: TRBD2
V: TRBV6-5

CDR3: CASSPDSLGEQFF
DNA: TGTGCCAGCTCACCCGATTCTCTGGGAGAGCAGTTCTTC
J: TRBJ2-1
size: once
D: -
V: TRBV18

CDR3: CASSPRRYEQYF
DNA: TGTGCCAGCAGTCCTCGACGGTACGAGCAGTACTTC
J: TRBJ2-7
size: -
D: -
V: TRBV12-3/TRBV12-4

CDR3: CATSRDHPGTGTETQYF
DNA: TGTGCCACCAGCAGGGACCATCCCGGGACAGGGACAGAGACCCAGTACTTC
J: TRBJ2-5
size: -
D: TRBD1
V: TRBV15

CDR3: CASSFWASGGTDTQYF
DNA: TGTGCCAGCAGCTTTTGGGCTAGCGGGGGCACAGATACGCAGTATTTT
J: TRBJ2-3
size: few
D: TRBD2
V: TRBV7-6

CDR3: CASSFTQNTEAFF
DNA: TGTGCCAGCAGTTTTACACAGAACACTGAAGCTTTCTTT
J: TRBJ1-1
size: many
D: -
V: TRBV12-3/TRBV12-4

CDR3: CASTFSGQGAVGYTF
DNA: TGTGCCAGCACTTTTTCGGGACAGGGGGCGGTTGGCTACACCTTC
J: TRBJ1-2
size: -
D: TRBD1
V: TRBV6-5

CDR3: CASSHGGLAGSNEQFF
DNA: TGTGCCAGCAGTCATGGGGGACTAGCGGGCTCCAATGAGCAGTTCTTC
J: TRBJ2-1
size: -
D: TRBD2
V: TRBV3-1

CDR3: CASSLSGQGQPQHF
DNA: TGTGCCAGCAGTTTATCTGGACAGGGGCAGCCCCAGCATTTT
J: TRBJ1-5
size: few
D: TRBD1
V: TRBV12-3/TRBV12-4

CDR3: CSVPRTKQGNEQFF
DNA: TGCAGCGTTCCCCGGACCAAACAGGGGAATGAGCAGTTCTTC
J: TRBJ2-1
size: -
D: TRBD1
V: TRBV29-1

CDR3: CASSPLGGTNTGELFF
DNA: TGTGCCAGCAGCCCGCTGGGGGGGACGAACACCGGGGAGCTGTTTTTT
J: TRBJ2-2
size: -
D: TRBD2
V: TRBV5-5

CDR3: CASSLTGADTEAFF
DNA: TGTGCCAGCAGCTTGACAGGGGCGGACACTGAAGCTTTCTTT
J: TRBJ1-1
size: few
D: TRBD1
V: TRBV5-6

CDR3: CASSRNINTGELFF
DNA: TGTGCTAGCAGCCGAAACATCAACACCGGGGAGCTGTTTTTT
J: TRBJ2-2
size: -
D: -
V: TRBV7-7

CDR3: CASSWGQGGYNEQFF
DNA: TGTGCCAGCAGCTGGGGACAGGGCGGATACAATGAGCAGTTCTTC
J: TRBJ2-1
size: few
D: TRBD1
V: TRBV11-2

CDR3: CSARDLASGGLSTDTQYF
DNA: TGCAGTGCTAGAGATCTGGCTAGCGGGGGGCTTTCCACAGATACGCAGTATTTT
J: TRBJ2-3
size: many
D: TRBD2
V: TRBV20-1

CDR3: CASSLRQEHNQPQHF
DNA: TGTGCCAGCAGCTTAAGACAGGAGCACAATCAGCCCCAGCATTTT
J: TRBJ1-5
size: -
D: -
V: TRBV7-2

CDR3: CASSFQATGQNEAFF
DNA: TGCGCCAGCAGCTTTCAGGCAACGGGGCAGAATGAAGCTTTCTTT
J: TRBJ1-1
size: few
D: -
V: TRBV5-1

CDR3: CSVRKGQGYTEAFF
DNA: TGCAGCGTGCGTAAGGGACAGGGCTACACTGAAGCTTTCTTT
J: TRBJ1-1
size: once
D: TRBD1
V: TRBV29-1

CDR3: CASSYSASGRGDTQYF
DNA: TGTGCCAGCAGTTACTCGGCCAGCGGGAGGGGGGATACGCAGTATTTT
J: TRBJ2-3
size: -
D: TRBD2
V: TRBV6-5

CDR3: CASSQRAGQGNEKLFF
DNA: TGCGCCAGCAGCCAACGCGCCGGACAGGGGAATGAAAAACTGTTTTTT
J: TRBJ1-4
size: -
D: TRBD1
V: TRBV4-1

CDR3: CASSPWQGEGQPQHF
DNA: TGTGCCAGCAGCCCGTGGCAGGGAGAAGGTCAGCCCCAGCATTTT
J: TRBJ1-5
size: few
D: -
V: TRBV7-2

CDR3: CAAGDGWNQPQHF
DNA: TGTGCCGCAGGCGACGGATGGAATCAGCCCCAGCATTTT
J: TRBJ1-5
size: -
D: -
V: TRBV6-6

CDR3: CASSEGGNTEAFF
DNA: TGTGCCAGCAGTGAAGGGGGGAACACTGAAGCTTTCTTT
J: TRBJ1-1
size: -
D: -
V: TRBV25-1

CDR3: CSARELLGQFF
DNA: TGCAGTGCTAGAGAGCTGCTAGGGCAGTTCTTC
J: TRBJ2-1
size: few
D: -
V: TRBV20-1

CDR3: CSVDQGIPYGYTF
DNA: TGCAGCGTTGACCAGGGGATCCCCTATGGCTACACCTTC
J: TRBJ1-2
size: -
D: -
V: TRBV29-1

CDR3: CASTYDREETQYF
DNA: TGTGCCAGCACCTATGACAGGGAAGAGACCCAGTACTTC
J: TRBJ2-5
size: few
D: TRBD1
V: TRBV7-9

CDR3: CASSAPGRGYEQYF
DNA: TGTGCCAGCAGCGCTCCCGGACGGGGATACGAGCAGTACTTC
J: TRBJ2-7
size: -
D: -
V: TRBV9

CDR3: CSARDGTLGGYTF
DNA: TGCAGTGCTAGAGACGGGACGCTCGGTGGCTACACCTTC
J: TRBJ1-2
size: -
D: -
V: TRBV20-1

CDR3: CASSLIRQSSYEQYF
DNA: TGTGCCAGCAGCTTAATAAGGCAGAGCTCCTACGAGCAGTACTTC
J: TRBJ2-7
size: -
D: -
V: TRBV7-8

CDR3: CSARGWTSGNYNEQFF
DNA: TGCAGTGCTAGAGGTTGGACTAGCGGGAACTACAATGAGCAGTTCTTC
J: TRBJ2-1
size: many
D: TRBD2
V: TRBV20-1

CDR3: CSASSWDEQFF
DNA: TGCAGTGCGTCGTCGTGGGATGAGCAGTTCTTC
J: TRBJ2-1
size: few
D: -
V: TRBV20-1

CDR3: CSAGGVLGPTEAFF
DNA: TGCAGTGCTGGGGGTGTGTTGGGACCCACTGAAGCTTTCTTT
J: TRBJ1-1
size: -
D: -
V: TRBV20-1

CDR3: CASSVTGRDSYNEQFF
DNA: TGTGCCAGCAGCGTAACAGGGAGGGACAGCTACAATGAGCAGTTCTTC
J: TRBJ2-1
size: -
D: -
V: TRBV9

CDR3: CASSPGGRNTEAFF
DNA: TGCGCCAGCAGCCCGGGGGGCCGGAACACTGAAGCTTTCTTT
J: TRBJ1-1
size: -
D: -
V: TRBV5-1

CDR3: CASSQGQATDTQYF
DNA: TGTGCCAGCAGCCAAGGACAGGCCACAGATACGCAGTATTTT
J: TRBJ2-3
size: few
D: TRBD1
V: TRBV7-7

CDR3: CATSDLTGGAETQYF
DNA: TGTGCCACCAGTGATTTGACAGGGGGCGCGGAGACCCAGTACTTC
J: TRBJ2-5
size: -
D: TRBD1
V: TRBV24-1

CDR3: CASSLITSAGELFF
DNA: TGTGCCAGCAGTTTGATTACTAGCGCCGGGGAGCTGTTTTTT
J: TRBJ2-2
size: few
D: TRBD2
V: TRBV7-9

CDR3: CASSTEGGRDTQYF
DNA: TGTGCCAGCAGCACCGAAGGGGGCCGCGATACGCAGTATTTT
J: TRBJ2-3
size: -
D: TRBD1
V: TRBV7-9

CDR3: CSAGQGTVTDTQYF
DNA: TGCAGTGCAGGGCAGGGCACGGTGACAGATACGCAGTATTTT
J: TRBJ2-3
size: few
D: -
V: TRBV29-1

CDR3: CAWSRTDYGYTF
DNA: TGTGCCTGGAGCCGGACGGACTATGGCTACACCTTC
J: TRBJ1-2
size: many
D: -
V: TRBV30

CDR3: CASSQDTGRAEAFF
DNA: TGCGCCAGCAGCCAAGATACGGGACGCGCTGAAGCTTTCTTT
J: TRBJ1-1
size: -
D: -
V: TRBV4-3

CDR3: CASSSGGGGMYF
DNA: TGTGCCAGCAGTTCAGGCGGGGGCGGAATGTATTTT
J: TRBJ1-5
size: few
D: -
V: TRBV6-5

CDR3: CASSSGPSGNEQFF
DNA: TGTGCCAGCAGCTCGGGACCTTCGGGCAATGAGCAGTTCTTC
J: TRBJ2-1
size: -
D: -
V: TRBV7-2

CDR3: CAISENRQAETQYF
DNA: TGTGCCATCAGTGAGAATCGACAGGCGGAGACCCAGTACTTC
J: TRBJ2-5
size: few
D: -
V: TRBV10-3

CDR3: CASSFDRGPVNEQFF
DNA: TGCGCCAGCAGCTTTGACAGGGGGCCTGTGAATGAGCAGTTCTTC
J: TRBJ2-1
size: -
D: TRBD1
V: TRBV5-1

CDR3: CATSRAGEDTQYF
DNA: TGTGCCACCAGCAGAGCTGGCGAAGATACGCAGTATTTT
J: TRBJ2-3
size: -
D: -
V: TRBV15

CDR3: CASTTSGRGVNTQYF
DNA: TGTGCCAGCACCACTAGCGGGAGGGGCGTAAATACGCAGTATTTT
J: TRBJ2-3
size: few
D: TRBD2
V: TRBV12-3/TRBV12-4